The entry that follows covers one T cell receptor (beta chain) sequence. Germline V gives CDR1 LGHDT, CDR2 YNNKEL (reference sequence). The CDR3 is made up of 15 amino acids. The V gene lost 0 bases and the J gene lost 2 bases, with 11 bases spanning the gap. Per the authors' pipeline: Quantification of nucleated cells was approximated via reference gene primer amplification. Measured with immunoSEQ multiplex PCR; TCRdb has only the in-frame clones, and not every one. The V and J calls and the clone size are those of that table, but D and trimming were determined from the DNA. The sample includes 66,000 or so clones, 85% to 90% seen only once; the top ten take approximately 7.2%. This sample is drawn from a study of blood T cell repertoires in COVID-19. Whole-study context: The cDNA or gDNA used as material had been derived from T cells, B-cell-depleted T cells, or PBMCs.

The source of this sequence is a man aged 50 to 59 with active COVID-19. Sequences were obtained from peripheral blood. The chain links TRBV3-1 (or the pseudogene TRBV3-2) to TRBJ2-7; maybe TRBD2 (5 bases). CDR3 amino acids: CASSQDRAAPYEQYF. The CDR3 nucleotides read TGTGCCAGCAGCCAAGACCGAGCGGCTCCCTACGAGCAGTACTTC.